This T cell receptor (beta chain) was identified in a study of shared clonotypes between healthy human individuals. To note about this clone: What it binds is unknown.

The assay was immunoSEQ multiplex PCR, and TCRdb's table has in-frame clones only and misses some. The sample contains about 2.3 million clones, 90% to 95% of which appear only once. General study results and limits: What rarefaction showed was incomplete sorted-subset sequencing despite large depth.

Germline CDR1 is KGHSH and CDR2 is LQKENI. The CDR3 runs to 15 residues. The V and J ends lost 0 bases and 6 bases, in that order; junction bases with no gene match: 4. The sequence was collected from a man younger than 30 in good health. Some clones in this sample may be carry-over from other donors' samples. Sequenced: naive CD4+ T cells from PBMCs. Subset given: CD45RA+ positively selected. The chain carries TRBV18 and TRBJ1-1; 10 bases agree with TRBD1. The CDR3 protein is CASSPPTGGRSEAFF. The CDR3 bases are TGTGCCAGCTCACCACCGACAGGGGGCCGGTCTGAAGCTTTCTTT.